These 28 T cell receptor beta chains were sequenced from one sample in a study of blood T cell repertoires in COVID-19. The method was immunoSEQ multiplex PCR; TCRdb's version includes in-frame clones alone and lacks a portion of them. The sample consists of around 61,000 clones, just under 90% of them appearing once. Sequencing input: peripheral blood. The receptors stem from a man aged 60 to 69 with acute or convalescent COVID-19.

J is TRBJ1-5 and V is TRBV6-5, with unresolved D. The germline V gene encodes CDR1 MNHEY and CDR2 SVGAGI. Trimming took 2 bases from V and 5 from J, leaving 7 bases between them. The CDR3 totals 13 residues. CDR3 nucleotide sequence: TGTGCCAGCAGTTACGTCGTCGATCAGCCCCAGCATTTT. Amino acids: CASSYVVDQPQHF.

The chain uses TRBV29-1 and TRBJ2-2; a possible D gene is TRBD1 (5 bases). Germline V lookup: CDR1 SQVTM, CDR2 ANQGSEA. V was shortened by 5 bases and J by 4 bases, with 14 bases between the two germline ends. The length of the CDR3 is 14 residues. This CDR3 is CSVSRQTSTGELFF. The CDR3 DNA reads TGCAGCGTTTCAAGACAGACCAGCACCGGGGAGCTGTTTTTT.

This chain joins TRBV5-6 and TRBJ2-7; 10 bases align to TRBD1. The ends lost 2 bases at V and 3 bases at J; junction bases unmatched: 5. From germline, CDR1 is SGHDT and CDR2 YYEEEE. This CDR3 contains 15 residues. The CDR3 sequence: CASSLMGQGFYEQYF. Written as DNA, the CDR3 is TGTGCCAGCAGCTTAATGGGACAGGGGTTCTACGAGCAGTACTTC.

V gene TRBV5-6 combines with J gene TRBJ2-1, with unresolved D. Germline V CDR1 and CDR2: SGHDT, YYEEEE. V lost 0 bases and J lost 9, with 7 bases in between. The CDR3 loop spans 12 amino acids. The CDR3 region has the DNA TGTGCCAGCAGCTTGGCGGGTTTTGAGCAGTTCTTC. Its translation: CASSLAGFEQFF.

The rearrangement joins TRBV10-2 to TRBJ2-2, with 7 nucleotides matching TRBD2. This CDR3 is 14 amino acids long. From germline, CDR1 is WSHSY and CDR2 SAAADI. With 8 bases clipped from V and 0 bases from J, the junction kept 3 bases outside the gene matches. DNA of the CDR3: TGCGCCAGCCTAGGACTAGCGAACACCGGGGAGCTGTTTTTT. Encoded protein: CASLGLANTGELFF.

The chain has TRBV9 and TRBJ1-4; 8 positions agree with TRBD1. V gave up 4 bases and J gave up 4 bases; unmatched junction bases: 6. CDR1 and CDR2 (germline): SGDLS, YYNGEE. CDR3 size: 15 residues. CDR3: CASSMGTGRNEKLFF. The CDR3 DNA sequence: TGTGCCAGCAGCATGGGGACAGGACGTAATGAAAAACTGTTTTTT.

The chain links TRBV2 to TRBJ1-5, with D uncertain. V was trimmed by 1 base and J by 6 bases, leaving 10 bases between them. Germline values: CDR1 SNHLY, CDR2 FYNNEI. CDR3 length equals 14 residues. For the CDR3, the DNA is TGTGCCAGCAGTGAAGGGCAGGTCACTCAGCCCCAGCATTTT. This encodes CASSEGQVTQPQHF.

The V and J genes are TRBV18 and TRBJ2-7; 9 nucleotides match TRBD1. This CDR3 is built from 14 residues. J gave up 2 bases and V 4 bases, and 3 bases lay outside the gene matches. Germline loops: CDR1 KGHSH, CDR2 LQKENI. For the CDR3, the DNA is TGTGCCAGCTCACTAAGACAGGGGGCCTACGAGCAGTACTTC. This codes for CASSLRQGAYEQYF.

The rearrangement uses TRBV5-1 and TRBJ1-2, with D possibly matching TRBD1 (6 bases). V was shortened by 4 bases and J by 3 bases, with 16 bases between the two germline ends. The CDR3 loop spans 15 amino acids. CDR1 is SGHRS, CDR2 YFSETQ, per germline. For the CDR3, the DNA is TGCGCCAGCAGCCCGCGACAGGCGTATCACTATGGCTACACCTTC. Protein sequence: CASSPRQAYHYGYTF.

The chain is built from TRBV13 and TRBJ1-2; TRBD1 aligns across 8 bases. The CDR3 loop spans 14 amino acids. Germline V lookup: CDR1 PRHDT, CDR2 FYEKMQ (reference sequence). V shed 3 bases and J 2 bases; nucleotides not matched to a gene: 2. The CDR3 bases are TGTGCCAGCAGCTTCCGACAGGGGAACTATGGCTACACCTTC. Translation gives CASSFRQGNYGYTF.

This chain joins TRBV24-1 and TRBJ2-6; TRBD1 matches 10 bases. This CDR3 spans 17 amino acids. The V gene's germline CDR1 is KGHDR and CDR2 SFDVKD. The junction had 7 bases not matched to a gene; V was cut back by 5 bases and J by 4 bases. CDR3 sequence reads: CATSGRDRGSGANVLTF. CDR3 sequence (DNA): TGTGCCACCAGTGGCCGGGACAGGGGCTCGGGGGCCAACGTCCTGACTTTC.

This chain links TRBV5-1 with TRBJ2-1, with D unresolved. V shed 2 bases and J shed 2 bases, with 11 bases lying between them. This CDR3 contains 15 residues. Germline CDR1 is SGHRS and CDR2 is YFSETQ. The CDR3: CASSLYIATYNEQFF. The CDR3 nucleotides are TGCGCCAGCAGCTTATACATAGCTACCTACAATGAGCAGTTCTTC.

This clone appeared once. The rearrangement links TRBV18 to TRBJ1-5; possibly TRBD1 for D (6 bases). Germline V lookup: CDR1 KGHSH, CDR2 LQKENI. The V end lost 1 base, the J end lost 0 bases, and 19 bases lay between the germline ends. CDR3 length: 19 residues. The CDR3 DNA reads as TGTGCCAGCTCACCACTGGGGGCGAATCCACGGGATAGCAATCAGCCCCAGCATTTT. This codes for CASSPLGANPRDSNQPQHF.

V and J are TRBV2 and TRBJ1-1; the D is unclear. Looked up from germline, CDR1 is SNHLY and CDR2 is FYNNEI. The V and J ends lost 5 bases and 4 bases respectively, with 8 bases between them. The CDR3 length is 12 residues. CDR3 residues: CASSPRGTEAFF. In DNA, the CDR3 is TGTGCCAGCAGTCCCCGGGGCACTGAAGCTTTCTTT.

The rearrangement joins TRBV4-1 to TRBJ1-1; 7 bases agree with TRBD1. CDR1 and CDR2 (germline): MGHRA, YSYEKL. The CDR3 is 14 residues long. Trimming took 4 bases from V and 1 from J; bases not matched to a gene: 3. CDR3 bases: TGCGCCAGCAGCCTGGGACAGACGAACACTGAAGCTTTCTTT. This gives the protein CASSLGQTNTEAFF.

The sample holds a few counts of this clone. The CDR3: CASSSRQRQETQYF. The CDR3 coding sequence is TGTGCCAGTAGTTCTCGACAGAGACAAGAGACCCAGTACTTC. V is TRBV19 and J is TRBJ2-5; possibly TRBD1 for D (5 bases). CDR3 size: 14 residues. The ends were cut back, 5 bases at V and 2 bases at J, with 12 bases in the middle. Germline loops: CDR1 LNHDA, CDR2 SQIVND (reference sequence).

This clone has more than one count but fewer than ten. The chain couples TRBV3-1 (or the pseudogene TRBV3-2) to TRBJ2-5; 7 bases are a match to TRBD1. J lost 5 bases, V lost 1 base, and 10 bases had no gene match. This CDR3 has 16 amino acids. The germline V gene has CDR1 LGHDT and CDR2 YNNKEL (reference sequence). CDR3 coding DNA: TGTGCCAGCAGCCAAGGGGTTCAGACAGGGCGGGAGACCCAGTACTTC. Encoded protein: CASSQGVQTGRETQYF.

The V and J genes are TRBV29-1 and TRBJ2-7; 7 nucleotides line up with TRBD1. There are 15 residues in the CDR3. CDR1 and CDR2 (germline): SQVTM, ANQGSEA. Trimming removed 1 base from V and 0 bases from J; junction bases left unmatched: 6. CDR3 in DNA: TGCAGCGTTGAAGGAGGGGACAGCAGCTCCTACGAGCAGTACTTC. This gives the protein CSVEGGDSSSYEQYF.

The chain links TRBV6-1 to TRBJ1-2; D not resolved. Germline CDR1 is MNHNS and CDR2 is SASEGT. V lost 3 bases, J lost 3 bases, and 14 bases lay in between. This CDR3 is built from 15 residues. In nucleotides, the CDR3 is TGTGCCAGCAGTGATCCCTTTCCCACGGACTATGGCTACACCTTC. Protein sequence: CASSDPFPTDYGYTF.

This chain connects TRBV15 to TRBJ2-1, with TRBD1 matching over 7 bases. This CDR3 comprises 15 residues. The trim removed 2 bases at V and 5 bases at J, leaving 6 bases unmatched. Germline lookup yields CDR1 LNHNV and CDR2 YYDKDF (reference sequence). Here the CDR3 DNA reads TGTGCCACCAGCAGACGAGGGCAGGGGGACAATGAGCAGTTCTTC. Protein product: CATSRRGQGDNEQFF.

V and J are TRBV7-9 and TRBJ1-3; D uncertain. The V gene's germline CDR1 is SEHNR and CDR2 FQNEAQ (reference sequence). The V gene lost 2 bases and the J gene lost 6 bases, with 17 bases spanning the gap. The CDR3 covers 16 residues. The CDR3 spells CASSLSPLTGENTIYF. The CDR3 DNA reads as TGTGCCAGCAGCTTATCGCCTTTGACTGGCGAAAACACCATATATTTT. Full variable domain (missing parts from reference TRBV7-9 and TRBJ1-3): DTGVSQNPRHKITKRGQNVTFRCDPISEHNRLYWYRQTLGQGPEFLTYFQNEAQLEKSRLLSDRFSAERPKGSFSTLEIQRTEQGDSAMYLCASSLSPLTGENTIYFGEGSWLTVV.

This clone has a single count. This chain's CDR3 is CSVERQGMNTEAFF. DNA of the CDR3: TGCAGCGTTGAACGACAGGGGATGAACACTGAAGCTTTCTTT. The rearrangement uses TRBV29-1 and TRBJ1-1; TRBD1 aligns across 8 bases. V lost 2 bases and J lost 0; bases outside the gene matches: 2. The CDR3 sequence is 14 residues long. Germline V gene lookup returns CDR1 SQVTM and CDR2 ANQGSEA.

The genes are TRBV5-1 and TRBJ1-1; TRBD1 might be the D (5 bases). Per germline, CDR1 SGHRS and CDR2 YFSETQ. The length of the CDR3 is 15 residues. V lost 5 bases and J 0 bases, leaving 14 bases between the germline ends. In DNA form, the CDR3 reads TGCGCCAGCAGGGAACAGGTCCAAATGAACACTGAAGCTTTCTTT. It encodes CASREQVQMNTEAFF.

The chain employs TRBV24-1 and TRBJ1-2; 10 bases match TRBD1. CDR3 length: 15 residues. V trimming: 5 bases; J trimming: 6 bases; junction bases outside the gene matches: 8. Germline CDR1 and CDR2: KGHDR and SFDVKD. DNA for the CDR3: TGTGCCACCAGTGTGCGAGACAGGGGGCGTCATGGCTACACCTTC. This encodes CATSVRDRGRHGYTF.

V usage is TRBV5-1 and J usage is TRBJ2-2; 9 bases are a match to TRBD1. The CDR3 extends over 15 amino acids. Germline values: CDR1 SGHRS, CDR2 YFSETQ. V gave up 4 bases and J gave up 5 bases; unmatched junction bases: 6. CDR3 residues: CASSPGQGKTGELFF. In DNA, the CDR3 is TGCGCCAGCAGCCCGGGACAGGGCAAAACCGGGGAGCTGTTTTTT.

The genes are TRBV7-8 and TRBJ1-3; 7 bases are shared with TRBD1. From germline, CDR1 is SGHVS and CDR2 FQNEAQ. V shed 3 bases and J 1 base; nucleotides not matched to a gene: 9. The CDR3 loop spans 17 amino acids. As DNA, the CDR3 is TGTGCCAGCAGCTTTGTTTCAGGGGGATATTCTGGAAACACCATATATTTT. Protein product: CASSFVSGGYSGNTIYF.

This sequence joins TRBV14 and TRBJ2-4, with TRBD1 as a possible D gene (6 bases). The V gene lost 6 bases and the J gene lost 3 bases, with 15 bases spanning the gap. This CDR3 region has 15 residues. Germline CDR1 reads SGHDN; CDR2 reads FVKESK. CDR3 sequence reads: CASRESTGGKNIQYF. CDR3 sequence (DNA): TGTGCCAGCAGGGAATCGACAGGAGGCAAAAACATTCAGTACTTC.

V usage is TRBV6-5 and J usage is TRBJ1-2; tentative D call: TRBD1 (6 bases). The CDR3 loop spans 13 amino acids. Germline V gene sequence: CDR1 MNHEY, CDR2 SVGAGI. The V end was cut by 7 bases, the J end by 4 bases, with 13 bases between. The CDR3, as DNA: TGTGCCAGCACAATTCAGGGGTTCTATGGCTACACCTTC. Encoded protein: CASTIQGFYGYTF.